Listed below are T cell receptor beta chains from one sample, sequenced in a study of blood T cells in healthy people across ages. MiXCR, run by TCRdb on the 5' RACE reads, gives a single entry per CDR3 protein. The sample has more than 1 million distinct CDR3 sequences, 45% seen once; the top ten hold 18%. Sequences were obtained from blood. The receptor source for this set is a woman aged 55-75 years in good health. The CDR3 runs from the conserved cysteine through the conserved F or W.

CDR3 protein: CASSQVRHTGELFF; V gene: TRBV4-2; J gene: TRBJ2-2
CDR3 protein: CATSRDSRGPDTQYF; V gene: TRBV15; J gene: TRBJ2-3
CDR3 protein: CSAGQGAAGELFF; V gene: TRBV29-1; J gene: TRBJ2-2
CDR3 protein: CASSRSGCEQFF; V gene: TRBV12-3/TRBV12-4; J gene: TRBJ2-1
CDR3 protein: CASSYSSENSPLHF; V gene: TRBV12-3/TRBV12-4; J gene: TRBJ1-6
CDR3 protein: CASSLGRMNSYNEQFF; V gene: TRBV11-3; J gene: TRBJ2-1
CDR3 protein: CASSPGQAGSYNEQFF; V gene: TRBV28; J gene: TRBJ2-1
CDR3 protein: CASSRQISNQPQHF; V gene: TRBV7-2; J gene: TRBJ1-5
CDR3 protein: CASSLTQGMNEQFF; V gene: TRBV7-2; J gene: TRBJ2-1
CDR3 protein: CASSQGTSGVTDTQYF; V gene: TRBV4-1; J gene: TRBJ2-3
CDR3 protein: CASIPKDRALYGYTF; V gene: TRBV11-2; J gene: TRBJ1-2
CDR3 protein: CASRSGTSGPYEQYF; V gene: TRBV25-1; J gene: TRBJ2-7
CDR3 protein: CASSLGLREAQETQYF; V gene: TRBV7-9; J gene: NA
CDR3 protein: CASSEGRSISYEQYF; V gene: TRBV2; J gene: TRBJ2-7
CDR3 protein: CASSPGSGYEQYF; V gene: TRBV4-1; J gene: TRBJ2-7
CDR3 protein: CSARGHGTQYF; V gene: TRBV20-1; J gene: TRBJ2-5
CDR3 protein: CASSLASRNEQFF; V gene: TRBV11-1; J gene: TRBJ2-1
CDR3 protein: CASSVNTGYSGNTIYF; V gene: TRBV9; J gene: TRBJ1-3
CDR3 protein: CASSLANPPAETQYF; V gene: TRBV5-1; J gene: NA
CDR3 protein: CASSQPGQLYNEQFF; V gene: TRBV4-1; J gene: TRBJ2-1
CDR3 protein: CASSLDGGGRRNTQYF; V gene: TRBV11-2; J gene: TRBJ2-3
CDR3 protein: CSARVTSRGDTQYF; V gene: TRBV20-1; J gene: TRBJ2-3
CDR3 protein: CASSPPGAGGAKTQYF; V gene: TRBV28; J gene: TRBJ2-5
CDR3 protein: CTVSSGANVLTF; V gene: TRBV29-1; J gene: TRBJ2-6
CDR3 protein: CSARPARDRRDGSPLHF; V gene: TRBV20-1; J gene: TRBJ1-6
CDR3 protein: CASSPVVAGASYGYTF; V gene: TRBV3-1; J gene: TRBJ1-2
CDR3 protein: CASSLDQGGDSPLHF; V gene: TRBV7-8; J gene: TRBJ1-6
CDR3 protein: CAWSGGGQGTYGYTF; V gene: TRBV30; J gene: TRBJ1-2
CDR3 protein: CASSNKGQGGEQYF; V gene: TRBV6-5; J gene: NA
CDR3 protein: CSARDGGRGYTF; V gene: TRBV20-1; J gene: TRBJ1-2
CDR3 protein: CSARVVQRTRPYEQYF; V gene: TRBV20-1; J gene: NA
CDR3 protein: CSATGRKGTEAFF; V gene: TRBV29-1; J gene: TRBJ1-1
CDR3 protein: CASKSGTGTSYEQYF; V gene: TRBV5-1; J gene: TRBJ2-7
CDR3 protein: CASCTNQPQHF; V gene: TRBV6-1; J gene: TRBJ1-5
CDR3 protein: CASSPLQGGEQYF; V gene: TRBV18; J gene: TRBJ2-7
CDR3 protein: CARSYIPPGQGISYEQYF; V gene: TRBV6-5; J gene: TRBJ2-7
CDR3 protein: CAIRGDYSYEQYF; V gene: TRBV10-3; J gene: TRBJ2-7
CDR3 protein: CSARRADRGLSNQPQHF; V gene: TRBV20-1; J gene: TRBJ1-5
CDR3 protein: CSARALSIPSGSTGSYNEQFF; V gene: TRBV20-1; J gene: TRBJ2-1
CDR3 protein: CASSGTSLIPFF; V gene: TRBV25-1; J gene: TRBJ2-1
CDR3 protein: CASSTGTGGTDTQYF; V gene: TRBV18; J gene: TRBJ2-3
CDR3 protein: CASSVVFSAGQGSGTQYF; V gene: TRBV2; J gene: TRBJ2-3
CDR3 protein: CASSFNGQVSSEQYF; V gene: TRBV27; J gene: NA
CDR3 protein: CASSLASGVSTQYF; V gene: TRBV5-1; J gene: TRBJ2-3
CDR3 protein: CASSLGAGSEQFF; V gene: TRBV11-2; J gene: TRBJ2-1
CDR3 protein: CASSQGILYQETQYF; V gene: TRBV4-1; J gene: TRBJ2-5
CDR3 protein: CANSSTGKAYEQYF; V gene: TRBV7-8; J gene: TRBJ2-7
CDR3 protein: CASSLAYTNTEAFF; V gene: TRBV7-2; J gene: TRBJ1-1
CDR3 protein: CSASGMGTDTQYF; V gene: TRBV20-1; J gene: TRBJ2-3
CDR3 protein: CAIRQDSNQPQHF; V gene: TRBV10-3; J gene: TRBJ1-5
CDR3 protein: CASSFLGLAGSSSGANVLTF; V gene: TRBV11-2; J gene: TRBJ2-6
CDR3 protein: CASSQPEDEQFF; V gene: TRBV3-1; J gene: TRBJ2-1
CDR3 protein: CASREQGNSYNEQFF; V gene: TRBV2; J gene: TRBJ2-1
CDR3 protein: CASSSSGLALTKIVYEQYF; V gene: TRBV21-1; J gene: TRBJ2-7
CDR3 protein: CASSPTGPSGANVLTF; V gene: TRBV6-2/TRBV6-3; J gene: TRBJ2-6
CDR3 protein: CASSPPTAPYEQYF; V gene: TRBV5-6; J gene: TRBJ2-7
CDR3 protein: CSVEDNSGRVNEQYF; V gene: TRBV29-1; J gene: TRBJ2-7
CDR3 protein: CASSSPPGNTIYF; V gene: TRBV11-2; J gene: TRBJ1-3
CDR3 protein: CASTWGSYEQYF; V gene: TRBV2; J gene: TRBJ2-7
CDR3 protein: CSARVGLAGMNTGELFF; V gene: TRBV20-1; J gene: TRBJ2-2